Each of the 24 T cell receptor beta chains below was sequenced from the same sample in a study of preoperative IRX-2 immunotherapy in early breast cancer. The table came from immunoSEQ multiplex PCR; TCRdb's copy has only in-frame clones and leaves some out. The profile shows around 62,000 clones, approximately 94% of them singletons. Specified treatment: preoperative locoregional IRX-2 cytokine immunotherapy. The sample was acquired from a patient treated with IRX-2 immunotherapy. These receptor sequences come from a human donor with breast cancer.

The rearrangement links TRBV29-1 to TRBJ2-1, with 7 bases that match TRBD1. V shed 6 bases and J 5 bases; nucleotides not matched to a gene: 10. The germline gives CDR1 SQVTM, CDR2 ANQGSEA. This CDR3 spans 14 amino acids. The CDR3 is CSVDDGRGNNEQFF. In DNA, the CDR3 is TGCAGCGTAGACGACGGCAGGGGGAACAATGAGCAGTTCTTC.

The chain combines TRBV28 with TRBJ2-3; 15 positions agree with TRBD2. CDR1 MDHEN and CDR2 SYDVKM come from the germline V gene. The CDR3 totals 17 residues. Trimming removed 6 bases from V and 4 bases from J; junction bases left unmatched: 8. The chain's CDR3 is CASRGTSGRNRADTQYF. CDR3 bases: TGTGCCAGCAGGGGGACTAGCGGGAGGAATCGGGCAGATACGCAGTATTTT. Supplemented by reference TRBV28 and TRBJ2-3, the full variable domain reads DVKVTQSSRYLVKRTGEKVFLECVQDMDHENMFWYRQDPGLGLRLIYFSYDVKMKEKGDIPEGYSVSREKKERFSLILESASTNQTSMYLCASRGTSGRNRADTQYFGPGTRLTVL.

This clone appeared a single time. The chain combines TRBV5-1 with TRBJ2-2, with no clear D. The length of the CDR3 is 11 residues. In germline, CDR1 is SGHRS, CDR2 YFSETQ. Trimming left V 1 base short and J 6 bases short, with 1 base between. CDR3 sequence (DNA): TGCGCCAGCAGCTTGTCCGGGGAGCTGTTTTTT. This translates into CASSLSGELFF.

The rearrangement uses TRBV28 and TRBJ2-5, with 11 positions matching TRBD2. The end of the DNA is better explained by TRBJ2-7, so the J call may be wrong. The length of the CDR3 is 16 residues. Germline values: CDR1 MDHEN, CDR2 SYDVKM. Here the CDR3 DNA reads TGTGCCAGCAGTCCGTGGACTAGCGGGCCCCTCTACGAGCAGTACTTC. This translates into CASSPWTSGPLYEQYF.

This clone was detected only once. The V gene is TRBV27, the J gene TRBJ2-3; possibly TRBD1 or TRBD2 for D (5 bases each). V lost 5 bases and J lost 0, with 15 bases in between. This CDR3 region has 16 residues. CDR1 and CDR2 from the germline V gene are MNHEY and SMNVEV (reference sequence). CDR3 in DNA: TGTGCCAGCAGTCCTCCGAGGGGTTATAGCACAGATACGCAGTATTTT. Residues: CASSPPRGYSTDTQYF.

The rearrangement links TRBV9 to TRBJ2-7; possibly TRBD2 for D (6 bases). CDR3 size: 13 residues. Trimming removed 2 bases at V and 7 bases at J, with 13 bases between. Per the germline V gene, CDR1 is SGDLS and CDR2 is YYNGEE. The CDR3 sequence is CASSVNSRGEQYF. In DNA, the CDR3 is TGTGCCAGCAGCGTTAATTCTCGGGGGGAGCAGTACTTC.

This chain joins TRBV7-2 and TRBJ2-1, with D perhaps being TRBD1 or TRBD2 (7 bases each). CDR3 length: 16 amino acids. Germline lookup yields CDR1 SGHTA and CDR2 FQGNSA. Trimming pared 5 bases from V and 3 bases from J, leaving 17 bases between. The CDR3 spells CASSPQGGFDYNEQFF. The CDR3 coding sequence is TGTGCCAGCAGCCCCCAGGGGGGGTTTGACTACAATGAGCAGTTCTTC.

This rearrangement joins TRBV9 to TRBJ2-3; 13 bases agree with TRBD2. Germline assignment: CDR1 SGDLS and CDR2 YYNGEE. The CDR3 has 15 amino acids. V lost 5 bases and J lost 6; bases outside the gene matches: 6. CDR3 coding DNA: TGTGCCAGCAGTGGCCCGGGACTAGCGGGGGATACGCAGTATTTT. It encodes CASSGPGLAGDTQYF.

The V and J genes are TRBV7-9 and TRBJ2-2; 8 bases agree with TRBD1. The CDR3 is 15 amino acids. The V and J ends lost 0 bases and 6 bases, in that order; junction bases with no gene match: 3. Germline values: CDR1 SEHNR, CDR2 FQNEAQ (reference sequence). The CDR3: CASSLAPGGPGELFF. The CDR3 nucleotides are TGTGCCAGCAGCTTAGCACCAGGGGGCCCCGGGGAGCTGTTTTTT.

V usage is TRBV5-1 and J usage is TRBJ2-7; D possibly uses TRBD1 or TRBD2 (5 bases each). Trimming took 5 bases from V and 5 from J, leaving 20 bases between them. Per the germline V gene, CDR1 is SGHRS and CDR2 is YFSETQ. This CDR3 contains 15 residues. The CDR3 coding sequence is TGCGCCAGCAGTCCGGTCGAAGGGACCTACCACGAGCAGTACTTC. Translation: CASSPVEGTYHEQYF.

The CDR3 DNA is TGTGCCAGCAGTTTCCCGGGGGGCGGGTATGGCTACACCTTC. Residues: CASSFPGGGYGYTF. This chain connects TRBV28 to TRBJ1-2; possibly TRBD1 for D (6 bases). The germline CDR1 and CDR2 sequences are MDHEN and SYDVKM. Trimming removed 3 bases at V and 5 bases at J, with 13 bases between. This CDR3 region has 14 residues.

The chain is built from TRBV4-1 and TRBJ2-1; D remains ambiguous. Looked up from germline, CDR1 is MGHRA and CDR2 is YSYEKL. This CDR3 has 14 amino acids. V was trimmed by 1 base and J by 12 bases, leaving 16 bases between them. The CDR3 here is CASSQASGLMGQFF. The CDR3 region has the DNA TGCGCCAGCAGCCAAGCCTCCGGCCTCATGGGGCAGTTCTTC.

V is TRBV28 and J is TRBJ1-2; 8 nucleotides match TRBD1. The trim removed 3 bases at V and 4 bases at J, leaving 13 bases unmatched. This CDR3 has 17 amino acids. The germline V gene has CDR1 MDHEN and CDR2 SYDVKM. The CDR3 spells CASSFEGQGRTGYGYTF. DNA of the CDR3: TGTGCCAGCAGTTTTGAAGGACAGGGTAGGACGGGCTATGGCTACACCTTC.

This chain uses TRBV28 with TRBJ2-7, with D possibly being TRBD2 (5 bases). The V gene lost 5 bases and the J gene lost 6 bases, with 11 bases spanning the gap. The CDR3 is 12 amino acids. Germline V gene lookup returns CDR1 MDHEN and CDR2 SYDVKM. The CDR3 region has the DNA TGTGCCAGCAGTGTGAGAGGGATCGAGCAGTACTTC. It is translated as CASSVRGIEQYF. The full variable domain, rest sourced from reference TRBV28 and TRBJ2-7, is DVKVTQSSRYLVKRTGEKVFLECVQDMDHENMFWYRQDPGLGLRLIYFSYDVKMKEKGDIPEGYSVSREKKERFSLILESASTNQTSMYLCASSVRGIEQYFGPGTRLTVT.

The rearrangement links TRBV5-8 to TRBJ2-3, with 9 bases lining up with TRBD2. This CDR3 is built from 15 residues. V lost 0 bases and J lost 6; bases outside the gene matches: 5. Germline-derived CDR1 and CDR2 are SGHTS and YDEGEE. CDR3 residues: CASSLASGNYDTQYF. CDR3 bases: TGTGCCAGCAGCTTGGCTAGCGGGAATTACGATACGCAGTATTTT.

The V call is TRBV9, the J call TRBJ1-1; a possible D gene is TRBD1 (6 bases). Germline V CDR1 and CDR2: SGDLS, YYNGEE. The V gene lost 3 bases and the J gene lost 4 bases, with 16 bases spanning the gap. The CDR3 spans 15 residues. The CDR3 sequence: CASSGTGEGGTEAFF. The CDR3 DNA sequence: TGTGCCAGCAGCGGAACGGGGGAGGGGGGCACTGAAGCTTTCTTT. Filled out from reference TRBV9 and TRBJ1-1, the complete variable domain reads DSGVTQTPKHLITATGQRVTLRCSPRSGDLSVYWYQQSLDQGLQFLIQYYNGEERAKGNILERFSAQQFPDLHSELNLSSLELGDSALYFCASSGTGEGGTEAFFGQGTRLTVV.

CDR3 DNA: TGTGCCAGCAGCCAAATTCACTGGACTGGAAACACCATATATTTT. Translation: CASSQIHWTGNTIYF. The rearrangement uses TRBV14 and TRBJ1-3; no clear D gene. CDR1 and CDR2 from the germline V gene are SGHDN and FVKESK. The CDR3 contains 15 residues. Trimming cost V 2 bases and J 2 bases, with 10 bases left between them.

The chain recombines TRBV2 with TRBJ2-7; D is possibly TRBD2 (6 bases). With 7 bases removed from V and 2 bases from J, the gap between germline ends came to 12 bases. Germline loops: CDR1 SNHLY, CDR2 FYNNEI. The CDR3 covers 13 residues. CDR3 DNA sequence: TGTGCCAGCATGTCGGGAGAGACCTACGAGCAGTACTTC. It is translated as CASMSGETYEQYF.

The chain is built from TRBV2 and TRBJ2-3, with D unresolved. Trimming stripped 6 bases from V and 1 base from J, with 5 bases between. This CDR3 is built from 12 residues. Per the germline V gene, CDR1 is SNHLY and CDR2 is FYNNEI. The CDR3 sequence is CASSPRTDTQYF. In DNA, the CDR3 is TGTGCCAGCAGCCCTCGCACAGATACGCAGTATTTT.

CDR3 sequence: CASSFGQYSNQPQHF. The DNA of the CDR3 is TGTGCCAGCAGCTTCGGACAGTATAGCAATCAGCCCCAGCATTTT. The chain carries TRBV11-2 and TRBJ1-5; D might be TRBD1 (6 bases). Germline CDR1 and CDR2: SGHAT and FQNNGV. Trimming stripped 3 bases from V and 0 bases from J, with 9 bases between. CDR3 length: 15 amino acids.

V is TRBV14 and J is TRBJ2-2, with 8 bases that match TRBD1. Germline V gives CDR1 SGHDN, CDR2 FVKESK. The V and J ends lost 3 bases and 7 bases, in that order; junction bases with no gene match: 16. The CDR3 is 18 residues long. DNA of the CDR3: TGTGCCAGCAGCCACCTGGGAGGCAGGGGGCCTTGGTACGGGGAGCTGTTTTTT. It codes for CASSHLGGRGPWYGELFF.

The count of this clone is one. V usage is TRBV7-2 and J usage is TRBJ1-2; a possible D gene is TRBD1 (5 bases). From germline, CDR1 is SGHTA and CDR2 FQGNSA. There are 13 residues in the CDR3. V was trimmed by 1 base and J by 4 bases, leaving 7 bases between them. DNA for the CDR3: TGTGCCAGCAGCTTAGGGGGGGGCTATGGCTACACCTTC. This translates into CASSLGGGYGYTF.

V and J are TRBV5-8 and TRBJ1-2, with D unclear. Per the germline V gene, CDR1 is SGHTS and CDR2 is YDEGEE. The CDR3 has 14 residues. Between the trimmed V and J ends, which lost 4 bases and 6 bases, there was a span of 16 bases. In DNA form, the CDR3 reads TGTGCCAGCAGCCTGTACCCTAACTGGGATGGCTACACCTTC. Translated, it gives CASSLYPNWDGYTF.

The chain recombines TRBV7-2 with TRBJ2-7, with 11 positions matching TRBD2. CDR3 length: 15 residues. Germline trimming cut 5 bases from V and 2 bases from J; bases unmatched to any gene: 5. The germline gives CDR1 SGHTA, CDR2 FQGNSA. The CDR3 here is CASSHSGGDPYEQYF. CDR3 nucleotide sequence: TGTGCCAGCAGCCATAGCGGGGGGGATCCCTACGAGCAGTACTTC.